The 23 T cell receptor beta chains below all came from one sample that was sequenced in a study of cytomegalovirus exposure and HLA in healthy donors. PCR employed 60 Vbeta and 13 Jbeta primers. Produced via immunoSEQ multiplex PCR; TCRdb's table is partial and in-frame only. This sample carries under 150,000 clones, 80% of them seen once, and the ten largest clones take about 6.5%. Material for sequencing was PBMCs. These receptors were collected from a man aged 35-49 years in good health and CMV-seropositive.

The chain is built from TRBV27 and TRBJ1-4; 7 bases agree with TRBD1. CDR1 MNHEY and CDR2 SMNVEV come from the germline V gene (reference sequence). The V gene end was trimmed by 6 bases and the J gene end by 7 bases; junction bases not matched to a gene: 17. The CDR3 has 17 residues. The chain's CDR3 is CASRQGGVGGSFEKLFF. Written as DNA, the CDR3 is TGTGCCAGCAGGCAGGGGGGTGTTGGCGGCAGTTTTGAAAAACTGTTTTTT.

The chain recombines TRBV27 with TRBJ2-7; TRBD1 matches at 8 bases. After removal of 5 bases from V and 2 bases from J, the junction contained 5 bases not matched to a gene. In germline, CDR1 is MNHEY, CDR2 SMNVEV (reference sequence). The CDR3 has 14 residues. The CDR3 sequence is CASSRTGNPYEQYF. The CDR3 DNA sequence: TGTGCCAGCAGTAGGACAGGGAATCCCTACGAGCAGTACTTC.

This rearrangement joins TRBV7-2 to TRBJ2-7, with 10 bases matching TRBD2. Germline V lookup: CDR1 SGHTA, CDR2 FQGNSA. Trimming cost V 6 bases and J 3 bases; bases outside gene matches: 8. The CDR3 runs 15 residues. The CDR3 DNA follows: TGTGCCAGCAGGTACTCTAGCGGGAGTGTCTACGAGCAGTACTTC. Its protein is CASRYSSGSVYEQYF.

This clone was seen only a few times. The chain has TRBV29-1 and TRBJ2-3; perhaps TRBD1 as D (5 bases). This CDR3 has 12 amino acids. The germline V gene encodes CDR1 SQVTM and CDR2 ANQGSEA. Trimming removed 7 bases from V and 6 bases from J, with 14 bases in between. For the CDR3, the DNA is TGCAGCGGGATGCAGGGAACCGATACGCAGTATTTT. Amino acids: CSGMQGTDTQYF.

The chain carries TRBV5-6 and TRBJ2-2; no definite D call. V lost 4 bases and J lost 8, with 18 bases in between. Germline V lookup: CDR1 SGHDT, CDR2 YYEEEE. This CDR3 is 15 amino acids long. The CDR3 DNA reads TGTGCCAGCAGCCTACTTGATTACCCACAGGGGGAGCTGTTTTTT. It specifies CASSLLDYPQGELFF.

To note about this clone: Other nucleotide sequences from this sample produce the same CDR3. V usage is TRBV4-2 and J usage is TRBJ1-1, with D uncertain. CDR1 is LGHNA, CDR2 YNFKEQ, per germline. The CDR3 has 19 residues. Trimming left V 3 bases short and J 5 bases short, with 28 bases between. The CDR3 spells CASSQLRGSSKDGGTEAFF. The DNA of the CDR3 is TGTGCCAGCAGCCAGCTGAGAGGCAGCTCGAAAGACGGTGGGACTGAAGCTTTCTTT.

This rearrangement joins TRBV9 to TRBJ2-2, with D possibly TRBD2 on 5 matching bases. V gave up 1 base and J gave up 0 bases, with 13 bases separating them. Germline V gives CDR1 SGDLS, CDR2 YYNGEE. The CDR3 totals 17 residues. The CDR3 sequence: CASSVTEGGSNTGELFF. Here the CDR3 DNA reads TGTGCCAGCAGCGTAACCGAGGGCGGATCGAACACCGGGGAGCTGTTTTTT.

This sequence joins TRBV5-6 and TRBJ1-6, with 10 bases identical to TRBD1. The CDR3 is 17 amino acids. V lost 0 bases to trimming and J lost 10 bases; unmatched junction nucleotides: 10. CDR1 is SGHDT and CDR2 is YYEEEE in the germline V gene. CDR3 nucleotides: TGTGCCAGCAGCTTGGGGACAGGGGGAAGGGGTAACTCACCCCTCCACTTT. It is translated as CASSLGTGGRGNSPLHF.

The chain combines TRBV7-6 with TRBJ2-1, with 9 nucleotides matching TRBD1. The CDR3 runs 15 residues. The V and J ends lost 1 base and 14 bases, in that order; junction bases with no gene match: 12. Per the germline V gene, CDR1 is SGHVS and CDR2 is FNYEAQ. The CDR3 region is CASSLGTGESRDKFF. The CDR3 region has the DNA TGTGCCAGCAGCTTAGGGACAGGGGAGAGCCGGGACAAGTTCTTC. The variable domain in full, completed from reference TRBV7-6 and TRBJ2-1, reads GAGVSQSPRYKVTKRGQDVALRCDPISGHVSLYWYRQALGQGPEFLTYFNYEAQQDKSGLPNDRFSAERPEGSISTLTIQRTEQRDSAMYRCASSLGTGESRDKFFGPGTRLTVL.

The chain is built from TRBV5-1 and TRBJ1-2; 10 nucleotides line up with TRBD1. CDR1 SGHRS and CDR2 YFSETQ come from the germline V gene. V was pared by 3 bases and J by 4 bases, with 3 bases of the junction left unmatched. The length of the CDR3 is 14 residues. The CDR3 region is CASSWDRGGYGYTF. CDR3 in DNA: TGCGCCAGCAGCTGGGACAGGGGAGGCTATGGCTACACCTTC.

The rearrangement joins TRBV4-2 to TRBJ2-7, with 9 bases fitting TRBD2. CDR1 is LGHNA, CDR2 YNFKEQ, per germline. Trimming cost V 3 bases and J 4 bases; bases outside gene matches: 4. CDR3 length: 14 residues. CDR3 region: CASSQGGGAYEQYF. Written as DNA, the CDR3 is TGTGCCAGCAGCCAGGGCGGGGGGGCGTACGAGCAGTACTTC.

This clone was picked up a small number of times. The chain couples TRBV7-2 to TRBJ1-2; D unclear. With 5 bases removed from V and 8 bases from J, the gap between germline ends came to 18 bases. CDR1 and CDR2 from the germline V gene are SGHTA and FQGNSA. The CDR3 contains 14 residues. For the CDR3, the DNA is TGTGCCAGCAGCCGAGAACTGGGTACACTAGGCTACACCTTC. This encodes CASSRELGTLGYTF.

The rearrangement uses TRBV5-4 and TRBJ2-5, with D uncertain. Deletions cut 4 bases from V and 8 bases from J, with 18 bases between. From germline, CDR1 is SGHNT and CDR2 YYREEE (reference sequence). CDR3 length equals 14 residues. The CDR3 nucleotides are TGTGCCAGCAGCCCGAGTACTACCCTAAAAACCCAGTACTTC. Translated: CASSPSTTLKTQYF.

The chain combines TRBV19 with TRBJ1-2; 10 positions agree with TRBD1. Germline CDR1 and CDR2: LNHDA and SQIVND (reference sequence). CDR3 size: 16 residues. V lost 3 bases, J lost 8 bases, and 12 bases stayed unmatched. The chain's CDR3 is CASSMGTGQGVEGYTF. The CDR3 DNA reads TGTGCCAGTAGTATGGGCACCGGACAGGGGGTAGAAGGCTACACCTTC. Full variable domain (remainder filled in from reference TRBV19 and TRBJ1-2): DGGITQSPKYLFRKEGQNVTLSCEQNLNHDAMYWYRQDPGQGLRLIYYSQIVNDFQKGDIAEGYSVSREKKESFPLTVTSAQKNPTAFYLCASSMGTGQGVEGYTFGSGTRLTVV.

CDR3 sequence (DNA): TGTGCCAGCAGCCCACTGGTTAGCGGGGAGACCCAGTACTTC. Translation: CASSPLVSGETQYF. The genes are TRBV7-2 and TRBJ2-5; TRBD2 matches 7 bases. V shed 5 bases, J shed 5 bases, and the junction held 8 bases outside the gene matches. Germline V gives CDR1 SGHTA, CDR2 FQGNSA. The CDR3 totals 14 residues.

This clone was counted a few times. V usage is TRBV20-1 and J usage is TRBJ2-7; D is perhaps TRBD2 (5 bases). Trimming removed 6 bases from V and 5 bases from J, with 11 bases in between. Per germline, CDR1 DFQATT and CDR2 SNEGSKA (reference sequence). The CDR3 runs 11 residues. Here the CDR3 reads CSAGERNEQYF. In nucleotides, the CDR3 is TGCAGTGCCGGGGAACGGAACGAGCAGTACTTC.

This chain joins TRBV2 and TRBJ2-3; D might be TRBD2 (5 bases). This CDR3 region has 15 residues. The V gene lost 6 bases and the J gene lost 4 bases, with 17 bases spanning the gap. Per the germline V gene, CDR1 is SNHLY and CDR2 is FYNNEI. This chain's CDR3 is CASSVAGSGADTQYF. The CDR3 region has the DNA TGTGCCAGCAGCGTGGCGGGCTCTGGCGCAGATACGCAGTATTTT. The full variable domain, completed using reference TRBV2 and TRBJ2-3, is EPEVTQTPSHQVTQMGQEVILRCVPISNHLYFYWYRQILGQKVEFLVSFYNNEISEKSEIFDDQFSVERPDGSNFTLKIRSTKLEDSAMYFCASSVAGSGADTQYFGPGTRLTVL.

This clone was observed a single time. The genes are TRBV4-2 and TRBJ1-3; 8 bases are a match to TRBD1. This CDR3 is built from 14 residues. CDR1 and CDR2 (germline): LGHNA, YNFKEQ. The V segment lost 0 bases and the J segment 8 bases; nucleotides outside the gene matches: 3. In DNA form, the CDR3 reads TGTGCCAGCAGCCAAGACAGGGGGCGAGACACCATATATTTT. Translated: CASSQDRGRDTIYF.

The chain links TRBV29-1 to TRBJ2-3; 9 bases match TRBD2. The ends lost 4 bases at V and 11 bases at J; junction bases unmatched: 16. CDR1 is SQVTM, CDR2 ANQGSEA, per germline. CDR3 length: 15 amino acids. CDR3 in amino acids: CSVAAPGLAGLVQYF. In nucleotides, the CDR3 is TGCAGCGTTGCGGCCCCGGGGCTAGCGGGACTAGTGCAGTATTTT.

This sequence joins TRBV5-1 and TRBJ2-3; the D is unclear. CDR1 is SGHRS, CDR2 YFSETQ, per germline. Trimming left V 5 bases short and J 2 bases short, with 9 bases between. The CDR3 has 13 residues. CDR3 in amino acids: CASRATLTDTQYF. As DNA, the CDR3 is TGCGCCAGCAGGGCGACTCTCACAGATACGCAGTATTTT. The complete variable domain, with remaining parts taken from reference TRBV5-1 and TRBJ2-3, reads KAGVTQTPRYLIKTRGQQVTLSCSPISGHRSVSWYQQTPGQGLQFLFEYFSETQRNKGNFPGRFSGRQFSNSRSEMNVSTLELGDSALYLCASRATLTDTQYFGPGTRLTVL.

CDR3 DNA sequence: TGTGCCAGCAGCCATCTCGTGGGCGGGGGCACTGAAGCTTTCTTT. Translating it yields CASSHLVGGGTEAFF. V and J are TRBV16 and TRBJ1-1; a weak D match, TRBD1 (5 bases). The CDR3 runs 15 residues. The germline CDR1 and CDR2 sequences are KGHSY and FQNENV. Trimming removed 3 bases from V and 4 bases from J, with 15 bases in between.

The V gene is TRBV6-6, the J gene TRBJ1-3; D is undetermined. Trimming pared 9 bases from V and 1 base from J, leaving 13 bases between. Germline CDR1 reads MNHNY; CDR2 reads SVGAGI (reference sequence). This CDR3 comprises 14 residues. The CDR3 nucleotides are TGTGCCAGTAGTCGCCGGGATTCTGGAAACACCATATATTTT. It is translated as CASSRRDSGNTIYF.

This sequence joins TRBV7-2 and TRBJ2-3; 9 positions agree with TRBD1. This CDR3 region has 14 residues. From germline, CDR1 is SGHTA and CDR2 FQGNSA. J gave up 1 base and V 4 bases, and 0 bases lay outside the gene matches. The CDR3 spells CASSWDRGTDTQYF. The DNA for the CDR3 is TGTGCCAGCAGCTGGGACAGGGGCACAGATACGCAGTATTTT.